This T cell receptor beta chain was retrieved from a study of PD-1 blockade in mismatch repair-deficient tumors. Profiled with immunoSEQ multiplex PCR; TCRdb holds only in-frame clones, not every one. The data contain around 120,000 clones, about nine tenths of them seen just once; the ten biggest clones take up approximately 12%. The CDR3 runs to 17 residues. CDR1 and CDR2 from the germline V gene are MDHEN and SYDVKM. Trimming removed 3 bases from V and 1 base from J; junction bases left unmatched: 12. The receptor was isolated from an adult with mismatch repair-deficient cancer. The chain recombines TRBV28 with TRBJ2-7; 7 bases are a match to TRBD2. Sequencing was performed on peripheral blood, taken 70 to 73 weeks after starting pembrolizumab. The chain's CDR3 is CASSFNPTSARSYEQYF. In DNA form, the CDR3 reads TGTGCCAGCAGTTTTAACCCTACTAGCGCGCGTTCCTACGAGCAGTACTTC.